The 8 T cell receptor beta chains listed next were all sequenced from one sample in a study of T-cell memory formation after mild COVID-19. TCRdb re-derived calls from the 5' RACE reads in MiXCR, one entry per CDR3 protein. The sample lists around 340,000 distinct CDR3 sequences; approximately 15% were seen once. The sequenced material came from PBMCs or a T cell subset sorted from them (not recorded which). These receptors all come from a man younger than 35 who had mild COVID-19 (a few samples of this study predate the infection). Cell type and time point are not known.

The rearrangement links TRBV10-3 to TRBJ1-3; D possibly corresponds to TRBD1 (5 bases). This CDR3 has 15 amino acids. CDR1 and CDR2 (germline): ENHRY, SYGVKD. Trimming shortened V by 4 bases and J by 0 bases, and 10 bases separated the two germline ends. The CDR3 protein is CAISGQGISGNTIYF. The CDR3 DNA sequence: TGTGCCATCAGTGGTCAGGGAATCTCTGGAAACACCATATATTTT.

This clonotype was counted at least ten times. The V and J genes are TRBV20-1 and TRBJ2-7; 7 positions agree with TRBD1. The CDR3 sequence is 14 residues long. J was trimmed by 4 bases and V by 0 bases; bases with no gene match: 6. Germline lookup yields CDR1 DFQATT and CDR2 SNEGSKA (reference sequence). This chain's CDR3 is CSAREQGQRYEQYF. CDR3 coding DNA: TGCAGTGCTAGAGAACAGGGGCAACGGTACGAGCAGTACTTC.

Many counts were recorded for this clonotype. This chain connects TRBV7-9 to TRBJ1-2; the D gene is possibly TRBD1 (5 bases). V was trimmed by 1 base and J by 8 bases, leaving 8 bases between them. The CDR3 spans 12 residues. Germline CDR1 reads SEHNR; CDR2 reads FQNEAQ (reference sequence). CDR3 in DNA: TGTGCCAGCAGCTTAGGGGGCGGCGGCTACACCTTC. Encoded protein: CASSLGGGGYTF.

Regarding this clonotype: An end of the junction does not agree with germline; a read error may underlie this. This chain connects TRBV9 to TRBJ2-1; TRBD2 matches 12 bases. This CDR3 region has 16 residues. In germline, CDR1 is SGDLS, CDR2 YYNGEE. The CDR3 is CARSAGTSGWYNEQFF. CDR3 in DNA: TGTGCCAGAAGCGCCGGGACTAGCGGGTGGTACAATGAGCAGTTCTTC.

This clonotype was observed a few times. This chain links TRBV28 with TRBJ2-1; 13 nucleotides line up with TRBD2. Looked up from germline, CDR1 is MDHEN and CDR2 is SYDVKM. The CDR3 loop spans 13 amino acids. The trim removed 8 bases at V and 7 bases at J, leaving 2 bases unmatched. CDR3 coding DNA: TGTGCCAGCGGACTAGCGGGGGAGAATGAGCAGTTCTTC. It is translated as CASGLAGENEQFF.

The chain couples TRBV19 to TRBJ2-1; 9 nucleotides match TRBD2. CDR1 is LNHDA, CDR2 SQIVND, per germline (reference sequence). V shed 1 base and J 8 bases; nucleotides not matched to a gene: 9. The CDR3 loop spans 16 amino acids. CDR3 loop: CASSIAGRGGQDEQFF. The CDR3 nucleotides are TGTGCCAGTAGTATAGCTGGGCGGGGGGGCCAAGATGAGCAGTTCTTC.

In its sample, this clonotype was seen a few times. The chain is built from TRBV7-8 and TRBJ1-6; D is undetermined. CDR1 and CDR2 (germline): SGHVS, FQNEAQ. The CDR3 is 13 residues long. Trimming took off 4 bases at V and 7 bases at J, with 8 bases between the two ends. The CDR3 region is CASSSTWNSPLHF. CDR3 nucleotides: TGTGCCAGCAGCTCGACTTGGAATTCACCCCTCCACTTT. The full variable domain, completed using reference TRBV7-8 and TRBJ1-6, is GAGVSQSPRYKVAKRGQDVALRCDPISGHVSLFWYQQALGQGPEFLTYFQNEAQLDKSGLPSDRFFAERPEGSVSTLKIQRTQQEDSAVYLCASSSTWNSPLHFGNGTRLTVT.

The table lists this clonotype with a few counts. The chain combines TRBV5-1 with TRBJ2-3; D call uncertain. CDR3 length: 17 amino acids. Germline V lookup: CDR1 SGHRS, CDR2 YFSETQ. V dropped 0 bases and J dropped 2 bases, with 16 bases sitting between them. The CDR3 DNA reads TGCGCCAGCAGCTTGGAGGGCAGATCTATTAACACAGATACGCAGTATTTT. Protein: CASSLEGRSINTDTQYF.